This T cell receptor beta chain appears in the sequencing data of a study of blood T cell repertoires in COVID-19. CDR1 SGHRS and CDR2 YFSETQ come from the germline V gene. The CDR3 contains 14 residues. V lost 0 bases and J lost 0, with 6 bases in between. Study processing details: How many nucleated cells were present was estimated from reference gene primer amplification. This table comes from immunoSEQ multiplex PCR, and its TCRdb copy is limited to in-frame clones, with some not included. V and J calls plus clone size are reproduced from that table; the DNA served to infer D and trimming. Of about 270,000 clones listed, approximately 90% were seen once; the top ten hold 2.3%.

The sequenced sample consisted of PBMCs or T cells enriched from blood (not recorded which). The clonotype originates from a woman between 40 and 55 years old with acute COVID-19. This chain joins TRBV5-1 and TRBJ1-2, with D maybe TRBD1 (5 bases). The CDR3 DNA reads TGCGCCAGCAGCTTGGGGACAACTAACTATGGCTACACCTTC. Translation gives CASSLGTTNYGYTF. Full variable domain (outside the CDR3, taken from reference TRBV5-1 and TRBJ1-2): KAGVTQTPRYLIKTRGQQVTLSCSPISGHRSVSWYQQTPGQGLQFLFEYFSETQRNKGNFPGRFSGRQFSNSRSEMNVSTLELGDSALYLCASSLGTTNYGYTFGSGTRLTVV.